Reported below is one TCR beta chain. Antigen specificity is unknown. Sequencing used immunoSEQ multiplex PCR; TCRdb keeps in-frame clones, though not all of them. The data contain some 100,000 clones, 85% to 95% of them singletons. This entry belongs to a study of graft-versus-host responses after intestinal transplantation. As for the study in general: The study gave all recipients anti-thymocyte globulin induction, then tacrolimus and steroids for approximately 3 years.

Study conclusions and caveats: Recipient marrow harbored GvH clones, some of which surfaced first in ileum or blood. Individuals carrying graft-donor T cell macrochimerism showed high graft-versus-host to host-versus-graft clonal ratios in allografts.

CDR3 size: 14 residues. CDR1 is LNHDA, CDR2 SQIVND, per germline (reference sequence). V gave up 6 bases and J gave up 3 bases, with 15 bases separating them. The J gene is TRBJ2-7, the V gene TRBV19; the D gene is possibly TRBD2 (6 bases). The specimen was unstimulated CD8+ T cells sorted from spleen or lymph node cells, collected before transplant. The TCR originated in a human donor who was the organ donor for an intestinal transplant. CDR3 amino acids: CASSPTGTYYEQYF. The DNA for the CDR3 is TGTGCCAGTAGCCCAACCGGGACTTACTACGAGCAGTACTTC.